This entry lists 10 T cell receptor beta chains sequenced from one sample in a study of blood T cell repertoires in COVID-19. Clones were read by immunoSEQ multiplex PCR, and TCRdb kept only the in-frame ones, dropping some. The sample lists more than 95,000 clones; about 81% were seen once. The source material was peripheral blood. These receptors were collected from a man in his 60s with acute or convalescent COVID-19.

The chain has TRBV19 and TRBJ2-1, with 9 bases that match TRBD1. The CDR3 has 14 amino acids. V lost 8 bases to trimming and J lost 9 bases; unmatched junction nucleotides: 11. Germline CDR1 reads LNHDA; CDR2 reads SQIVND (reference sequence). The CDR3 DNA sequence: TGTGCCAGTCGCAAGGGACAGGGATACGGTGAGCAGTTCTTC. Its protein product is CASRKGQGYGEQFF.

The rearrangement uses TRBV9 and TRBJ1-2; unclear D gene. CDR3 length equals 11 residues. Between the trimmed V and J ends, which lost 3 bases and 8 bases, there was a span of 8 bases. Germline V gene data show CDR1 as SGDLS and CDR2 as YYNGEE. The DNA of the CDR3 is TGTGCCAGCAGCGCTGCGGGCGGCTACACCTTC. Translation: CASSAAGGYTF.

The CDR3 reads CASSPGGGHSYEQYV. As DNA, the CDR3 is TGTGCCAGCAGCCCCGGAGGAGGCCACTCCTACGAGCAGTACGTC. The V and J genes are TRBV7-9 and TRBJ2-7; D perhaps matches TRBD2 (5 bases). Germline-derived CDR1 and CDR2 are SEHNR and FQNEAQ (reference sequence). This CDR3 has 15 amino acids. V was trimmed by 5 bases and J by 0 bases, leaving 14 bases between them.

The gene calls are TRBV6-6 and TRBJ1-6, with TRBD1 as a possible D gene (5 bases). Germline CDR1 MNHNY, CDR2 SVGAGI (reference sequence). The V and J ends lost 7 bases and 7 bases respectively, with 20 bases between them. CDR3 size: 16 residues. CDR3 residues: CASTTSGGELNSPLHF. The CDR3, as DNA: TGTGCCAGCACGACCTCGGGGGGGGAACTCAATTCACCCCTCCACTTT.

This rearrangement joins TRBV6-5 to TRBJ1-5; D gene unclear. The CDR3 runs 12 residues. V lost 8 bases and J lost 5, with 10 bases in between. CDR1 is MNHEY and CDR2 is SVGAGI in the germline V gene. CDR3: CASGERDQPQHF. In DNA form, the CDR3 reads TGTGCCAGCGGAGAGCGCGATCAGCCCCAGCATTTT.

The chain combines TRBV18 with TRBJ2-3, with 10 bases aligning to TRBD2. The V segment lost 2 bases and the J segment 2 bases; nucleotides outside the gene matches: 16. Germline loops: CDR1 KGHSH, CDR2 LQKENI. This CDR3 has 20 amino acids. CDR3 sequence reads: CASSPAGLAGAGRHTDTQYF. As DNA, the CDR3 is TGTGCCAGCTCACCAGCTGGGCTAGCGGGAGCCGGGCGTCACACAGATACGCAGTATTTT.

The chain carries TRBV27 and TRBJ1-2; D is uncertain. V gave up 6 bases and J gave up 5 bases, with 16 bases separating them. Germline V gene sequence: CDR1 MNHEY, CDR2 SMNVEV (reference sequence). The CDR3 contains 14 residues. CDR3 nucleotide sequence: TGTGCCAGCAGACTAGCAGATGGACCTTATGGCTACACCTTC. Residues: CASRLADGPYGYTF.

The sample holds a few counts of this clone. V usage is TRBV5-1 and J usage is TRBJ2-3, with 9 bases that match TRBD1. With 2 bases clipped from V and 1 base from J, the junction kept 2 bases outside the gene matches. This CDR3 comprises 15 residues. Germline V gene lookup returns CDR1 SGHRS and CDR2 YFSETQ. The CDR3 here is CASSLGDRGTDTQYF. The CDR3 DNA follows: TGCGCCAGCAGCTTAGGGGACAGGGGCACAGATACGCAGTATTTT.

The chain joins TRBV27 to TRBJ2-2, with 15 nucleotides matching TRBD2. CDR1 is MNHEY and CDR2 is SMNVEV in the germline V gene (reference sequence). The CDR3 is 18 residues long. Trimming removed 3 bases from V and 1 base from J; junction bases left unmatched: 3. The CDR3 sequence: CASSFLGLAGGNTGELFF. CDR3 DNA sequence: TGTGCCAGCAGTTTTCTGGGACTAGCGGGAGGGAACACCGGGGAGCTGTTTTTT.

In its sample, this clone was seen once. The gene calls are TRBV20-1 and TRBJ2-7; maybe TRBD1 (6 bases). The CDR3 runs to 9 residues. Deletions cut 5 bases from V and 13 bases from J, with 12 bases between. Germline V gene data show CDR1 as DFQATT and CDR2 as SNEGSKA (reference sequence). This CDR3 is CSALQGSYV. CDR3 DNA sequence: TGCAGTGCTCTACAGGGTTCATACGTC.